This is a list of T cell receptor beta chains from one sample in a study of CD8 T cells in Susac syndrome. A single record per CDR3 protein comes from TCRdb applying MiXCR to the immunoSEQ multiplex PCR reads. The table shows 200,000 to 250,000 distinct CDR3 sequences, with about 93% occurring only once. The sequencing input was CD4+ T cells from PBMCs. These receptors were taken from a human donor with multiple sclerosis. CDR3s include the opening cysteine and the closing phenylalanine or tryptophan. Each record gives: V gene, J gene, D gene, CDR3 protein. A D gene is named only where the DNA matches it firmly.

V: TRBV5-6; J: TRBJ1-5; D: -; CDR3: CASSLRGYSNQPQHF
V: TRBV5-6; J: TRBJ2-2; D: -; CDR3: CASSPAVNTGELFF
V: TRBV7-9; J: TRBJ1-2; D: -; CDR3: CASSTQGGYTF
V: TRBV6-6; J: TRBJ1-1; D: -; CDR3: CASSFSGGAFF
V: TRBV6-5; J: TRBJ2-1; D: TRBD1; CDR3: CASSYSGGTGNEQFF
V: TRBV29-1; J: TRBJ1-4; D: -; CDR3: CSVAGTQTTNEKLFF
V: TRBV6-1; J: TRBJ1-5; D: -; CDR3: CASSEGLRQPQHF
V: TRBV7-8; J: TRBJ1-1; D: -; CDR3: CASSSHGDVAGAEAFF
V: TRBV11-1; J: TRBJ1-3; D: TRBD1; CDR3: CASSRKGQGNPGSSGNTIYF
V: TRBV27; J: TRBJ2-7; D: -; CDR3: CASSPLWADAHTYEQYF
V: TRBV6-2/TRBV6-3; J: TRBJ2-1; D: TRBD1; CDR3: CASSSSQQGSGNEQFF
V: TRBV20-1; J: TRBJ2-1; D: TRBD2; CDR3: CSAHVVGLAGKGPYNEQFF